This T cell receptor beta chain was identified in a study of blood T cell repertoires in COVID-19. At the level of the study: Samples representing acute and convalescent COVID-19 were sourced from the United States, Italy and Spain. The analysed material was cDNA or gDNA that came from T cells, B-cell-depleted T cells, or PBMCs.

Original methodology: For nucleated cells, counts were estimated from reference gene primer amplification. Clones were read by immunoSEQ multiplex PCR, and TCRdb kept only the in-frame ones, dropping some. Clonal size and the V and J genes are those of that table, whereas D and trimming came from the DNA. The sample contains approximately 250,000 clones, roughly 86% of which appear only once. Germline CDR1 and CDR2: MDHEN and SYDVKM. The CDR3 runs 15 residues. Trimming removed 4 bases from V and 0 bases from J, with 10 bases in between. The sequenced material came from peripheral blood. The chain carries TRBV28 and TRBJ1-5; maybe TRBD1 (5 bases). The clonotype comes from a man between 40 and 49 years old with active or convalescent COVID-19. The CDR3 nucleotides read TGTGCCAGCAGTTCCCAGGGATCTAGCAATCAGCCCCAGCATTTT. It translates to CASSSQGSSNQPQHF. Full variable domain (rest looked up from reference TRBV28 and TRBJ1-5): DVKVTQSSRYLVKRTGEKVFLECVQDMDHENMFWYRQDPGLGLRLIYFSYDVKMKEKGDIPEGYSVSREKKERFSLILESASTNQTSMYLCASSSQGSSNQPQHFGDGTRLSIL.